Below, 26 T cell receptor beta chains from the same sample are listed, as sequenced in a study of blood T cell repertoires in COVID-19. Sequencing used immunoSEQ multiplex PCR; TCRdb keeps in-frame clones, though not all of them. The sample contains around 340,000 clones, just over 85% of which appear only once. The source material was PBMCs or T cells enriched from blood (not recorded which). The receptors derive from a woman between 40 and 55 years old with acute COVID-19.

V is TRBV25-1 and J is TRBJ2-3, with D possibly being TRBD2 (6 bases). Trimming took off 4 bases at V and 11 bases at J, with 19 bases between the two ends. There are 14 residues in the CDR3. From germline, CDR1 is MGHDK and CDR2 SYGVNS. CDR3 sequence (DNA): TGTGCCAGCAGTGTTAGGGCGGAGGGATACGTGCAGTATTTT. Its translation: CASSVRAEGYVQYF.

The chain recombines TRBV2 with TRBJ2-2; 9 bases are shared with TRBD1. This CDR3 region has 15 residues. Germline loops: CDR1 SNHLY, CDR2 FYNNEI. J was trimmed by 7 bases and V by 0 bases; bases with no gene match: 3. This CDR3 reads CASSEAGQGIGELFF. DNA of the CDR3: TGTGCCAGCAGTGAAGCGGGACAGGGAATCGGGGAGCTGTTTTTT.

The CDR3 DNA sequence: TGTGCCAGCAGCTTTTACAGGGAACGAAAGGGGATTATTGAGACCCAGTACTTC. Translation gives CASSFYRERKGIIETQYF. The V and J genes are TRBV7-9 and TRBJ2-5, with D tentatively TRBD1 (6 bases). This CDR3 contains 18 residues. Germline V lookup: CDR1 SEHNR, CDR2 FQNEAQ (reference sequence). The V end lost 3 bases, the J end lost 5 bases, and 25 bases lay between the germline ends. Full variable domain (rest looked up from reference TRBV7-9 and TRBJ2-5): DTGVSQNPRHKITKRGQNVTFRCDPISEHNRLYWYRQTLGQGPEFLTYFQNEAQLEKSRLLSDRFSAERPKGSFSTLEIQRTEQGDSAMYLCASSFYRERKGIIETQYFGPGTRLLVL.

V gene TRBV2 combines with J gene TRBJ2-1; tentatively, D is TRBD1 (6 bases). Trimming took off 7 bases at V and 8 bases at J, with 9 bases between the two ends. Per germline, CDR1 SNHLY and CDR2 FYNNEI. This CDR3 has 11 amino acids. CDR3 residues: CASTGVHEQFF. The CDR3, as DNA: TGTGCCAGCACAGGGGTCCATGAGCAGTTCTTC.

This clone was counted between two and nine times. The gene calls are TRBV6-1 and TRBJ1-5; D gene ambiguous. The germline gives CDR1 MNHNS, CDR2 SASEGT. Between the trimmed V and J ends, which lost 2 bases and 0 bases, there was a span of 8 bases. The CDR3 covers 15 residues. CDR3 coding DNA: TGTGCCAGCAGTGAAATACAGTATAGCAATCAGCCCCAGCATTTT. Its translation: CASSEIQYSNQPQHF.

The chain couples TRBV6-2 or TRBV6-3 to TRBJ2-7, with TRBD1 matching over 9 bases. With V trimmed by 2 bases and J by 6 bases, 5 bases remained unmatched. This CDR3 has 14 residues. Germline-derived CDR1 and CDR2 are MNHEY and SVGEGT. CDR3 DNA sequence: TGTGCCAGCAGTTACCTCGGGACAGGGACCGAGCAGTACTTC. Translating gives CASSYLGTGTEQYF.

The DNA of the CDR3 is TGCGCCAGCAGCCAAGTCCCCAAGGGACACGGGGAGCTGTTTTTT. Translated, it gives CASSQVPKGHGELFF. The rearrangement links TRBV4-3 to TRBJ2-2, with TRBD1 as a possible D gene (6 bases). Trimming removed 1 base from V and 7 bases from J, with 13 bases in between. Germline CDR1 LGHNA, CDR2 YSLEER. This CDR3 has 15 amino acids.

The genes are TRBV5-1 and TRBJ2-7; 8 bases are a match to TRBD1. CDR3 length: 14 residues. Germline lookup yields CDR1 SGHRS and CDR2 YFSETQ. The ends lost 0 bases at V and 7 bases at J; junction bases unmatched: 6. The CDR3 is CASSLEDRVGEQYF. In nucleotides, the CDR3 is TGCGCCAGCAGCTTGGAGGACAGGGTCGGGGAGCAGTACTTC.

The chain has TRBV12-5 and TRBJ2-7; the match to TRBD1 covers 9 bases. The CDR3 has 16 residues. V trimming: 3 bases; J trimming: 3 bases; junction bases outside the gene matches: 9. The V gene's germline CDR1 is LGHNT and CDR2 FRNRAP. CDR3 DNA sequence: TGTGCTAGTGGTTTCTACCCCGGGACAGGGAACTACGAGCAGTACTTC. Translating gives CASGFYPGTGNYEQYF.

The rearrangement joins TRBV20-1 to TRBJ1-5; 9 positions match TRBD1. The germline V gene has CDR1 DFQATT and CDR2 SNEGSKA (reference sequence). V dropped 3 bases and J dropped 6; count of bases not matched to a gene: 3. This CDR3 spans 13 amino acids. The CDR3 loop reads CSASHRGLQPQHF. Here the CDR3 DNA reads TGCAGTGCTAGTCACAGGGGGCTTCAGCCCCAGCATTTT.

The genes are TRBV7-2 and TRBJ2-1; 7 nucleotides match TRBD2. From germline, CDR1 is SGHTA and CDR2 FQGNSA. Trimming removed 2 bases from V and 5 bases from J; junction bases left unmatched: 6. The CDR3 contains 15 residues. CDR3 loop: CASSLRGVKHNEQFF. The CDR3 coding sequence is TGTGCCAGCAGCTTACGGGGGGTGAAGCACAATGAGCAGTTCTTC.

In its sample, this clone was seen a few times. This sequence joins TRBV27 and TRBJ2-7; D uncertain. The CDR3 loop spans 12 amino acids. The V gene's germline CDR1 is MNHEY and CDR2 SMNVEV (reference sequence). Trimming left V 6 bases short and J 2 bases short, with 8 bases between. CDR3 region: CASRTMPYEQYF. The CDR3 DNA is TGTGCCAGCAGAACAATGCCCTACGAGCAGTACTTC.

The chain uses TRBV18 and TRBJ1-4; 10 positions match TRBD1. Per germline, CDR1 KGHSH and CDR2 LQKENI. With 3 bases clipped from V and 10 bases from J, the junction kept 8 bases outside the gene matches. The CDR3 runs 15 residues. CDR3 residues: CASSPPDRGYGKLFF. The CDR3, as DNA: TGTGCCAGCTCACCGCCGGACAGGGGGTACGGAAAACTGTTTTTT.

The chain recombines TRBV5-1 with TRBJ1-1; D possibly corresponds to TRBD1 (5 bases). From germline, CDR1 is SGHRS and CDR2 YFSETQ. V lost 0 bases and J 5 bases, leaving 11 bases between the germline ends. This CDR3 region has 14 residues. DNA for the CDR3: TGCGCCAGCAGCTTGGCGGGGGTAAGAACTGAAGCTTTCTTT. This translates into CASSLAGVRTEAFF.

This rearrangement joins TRBV29-1 to TRBJ2-5, with 9 bases identical to TRBD1. The V gene end was trimmed by 6 bases and the J gene end by 4 bases; junction bases not matched to a gene: 6. CDR3 length: 13 amino acids. Germline V gene sequence: CDR1 SQVTM, CDR2 ANQGSEA. The CDR3, as DNA: TGCAGCGTGACAGGGGGGGCGCGAGAGACCCAGTACTTC. Translated, it gives CSVTGGARETQYF.

This clone has a handful of counts. This chain joins TRBV19 and TRBJ2-1; perhaps TRBD2 as D (5 bases). The CDR3 contains 15 residues. Germline V gene lookup returns CDR1 LNHDA and CDR2 SQIVND (reference sequence). V dropped 2 bases and J dropped 10 bases, with 18 bases sitting between them. CDR3 protein: CASSIKTSFASEQFF. The CDR3 DNA follows: TGTGCCAGTAGTATAAAAACTAGTTTTGCTTCGGAGCAGTTCTTC. The full variable domain, completed using reference TRBV19 and TRBJ2-1, is DGGITQSPKYLFRKEGQNVTLSCEQNLNHDAMYWYRQDPGQGLRLIYYSQIVNDFQKGDIAEGYSVSREKKESFPLTVTSAQKNPTAFYLCASSIKTSFASEQFFGPGTRLTVL.

V usage is TRBV5-4 and J usage is TRBJ1-2; TRBD1 is a possible D gene (5 bases). Germline V gene data show CDR1 as SGHNT and CDR2 as YYREEE (reference sequence). The CDR3 is 14 residues long. V lost 0 bases, J lost 0 bases, and 6 bases lay in between. The CDR3 loop is CASSLAGTNYGYTF. The CDR3 nucleotides are TGTGCCAGCAGCTTGGCAGGGACTAACTATGGCTACACCTTC.

This clone came up once. The CDR3 region is CASSPWLEGSSSSDTQYF. The DNA for the CDR3 is TGTGCCAGCAGCCCGTGGCTGGAGGGCTCATCGTCGTCGGATACGCAGTATTTT. The chain employs TRBV11-2 and TRBJ2-3; D is possibly TRBD2 (6 bases). Trimming removed 5 bases at V and 6 bases at J, with 27 bases between. This CDR3 region has 18 residues. Germline CDR1 and CDR2: SGHAT and FQNNGV.

Note on this clone: The sample contains more than one DNA sequence encoding this CDR3. The chain couples TRBV28 to TRBJ1-5, with TRBD1 as a possible D gene (5 bases). Germline values: CDR1 MDHEN, CDR2 SYDVKM. With 3 bases removed from V and 6 bases from J, the gap between germline ends came to 6 bases. The CDR3 totals 12 residues. The CDR3 here is CASSLQGQPQHF. In nucleotides, the CDR3 is TGTGCCAGCAGTTTGCAGGGTCAGCCCCAGCATTTT.

This chain uses TRBV19 with TRBJ2-1; 7 bases are shared with TRBD2. Trimming cost V 5 bases and J 6 bases; bases outside gene matches: 10. The CDR3 loop spans 15 amino acids. Germline CDR1 and CDR2: LNHDA and SQIVND (reference sequence). The CDR3 nucleotides are TGTGCCAGTAGTTTTTTCGGGACTACTTCCAATGAGCAGTTCTTC. Translating it yields CASSFFGTTSNEQFF. The variable domain in full, with the rest retrieved from reference TRBV19 and TRBJ2-1, is DGGITQSPKYLFRKEGQNVTLSCEQNLNHDAMYWYRQDPGQGLRLIYYSQIVNDFQKGDIAEGYSVSREKKESFPLTVTSAQKNPTAFYLCASSFFGTTSNEQFFGPGTRLTVL.

This clone was seen only once. The chain employs TRBV7-2 and TRBJ1-5; D remains unclear. The CDR3 has 15 residues. Germline V gene lookup returns CDR1 SGHTA and CDR2 FQGNSA. The V end lost 1 base, the J end lost 4 bases, and 11 bases lay between the germline ends. The CDR3 DNA reads as TGTGCCAGCAGCTTAGTTAATTATCCTAATCAGCCCCAGCATTTT. This encodes CASSLVNYPNQPQHF. Based on the CDR3 plus reference TRBV7-2 and TRBJ1-5, the full variable domain is GAGVSQSPSNKVTEKGKDVELRCDPISGHTALYWYRQSLGQGLEFLIYFQGNSAPDKSGLPSDRFSAERTGGSVSTLTIQRTQQEDSAVYLCASSLVNYPNQPQHFGDGTRLSIL.

V gene TRBV6-1 combines with J gene TRBJ2-1, with TRBD2 matching 12 bases. Germline loops: CDR1 MNHNS, CDR2 SASEGT. With V trimmed by 3 bases and J by 10 bases, 4 bases remained unmatched. The CDR3 loop spans 14 amino acids. DNA of the CDR3: TGTGCCAGCAGTGAGCTAGCGGGAGGGGGAGAGCAGTTCTTC. This gives the protein CASSELAGGGEQFF.

The chain uses TRBV6-5 and TRBJ1-2, with 9 bases that match TRBD1. With 2 bases clipped from V and 5 bases from J, the junction kept 6 bases outside the gene matches. Germline V lookup: CDR1 MNHEY, CDR2 SVGAGI. The CDR3 extends over 15 amino acids. This chain's CDR3 is CASSYRDRASYGYTF. The CDR3 DNA reads as TGTGCCAGCAGTTACCGGGACAGGGCGTCTTATGGCTACACCTTC.

The rearrangement joins TRBV9 to TRBJ2-2; 7 bases align to TRBD1. The CDR3 is 16 residues long. Per germline, CDR1 SGDLS and CDR2 YYNGEE. Losses at the gene ends were 3 bases for V and 3 bases for J; bases not matched to a gene: 8. The CDR3 loop reads CASSGKAGGHTGELFF. The DNA of the CDR3 is TGTGCCAGCAGCGGAAAGGCAGGGGGACACACCGGGGAGCTGTTTTTT.

This sequence joins TRBV5-4 and TRBJ2-5, with D possibly TRBD1 on 5 matching bases. The germline V gene encodes CDR1 SGHNT and CDR2 YYREEE (reference sequence). V lost 4 bases and J lost 5, with 12 bases in between. CDR3 size: 13 residues. The CDR3 bases are TGTGCCAGCAGCGGCGGAGACAGCGAGACCCAGTACTTC. This codes for CASSGGDSETQYF.

V and J are TRBV11-2 and TRBJ1-6; D unresolved. V was clipped by 0 bases and J by 0 bases, with 12 bases between them. Germline lookup yields CDR1 SGHAT and CDR2 FQNNGV. The CDR3 covers 18 residues. CDR3 DNA: TGTGCCAGCAGCTTAGAACGACTGCCCAGCTCCTATAATTCACCCCTCCACTTT. This sequence encodes CASSLERLPSSYNSPLHF.